The subject of this entry is one T cell receptor (beta chain). The antigen is not known. CDR3 length equals 15 residues. Germline V gene data show CDR1 as WSHSY and CDR2 as SAAADI. V lost 2 bases and J lost 2, with 12 bases in between. TCRdb keeps only in-frame clones here, not all; method: immunoSEQ multiplex PCR. In the table there are about 32,000 clones, 86% of which are singletons. This record belongs to a study of memory B cells and T cells in multiple sclerosis. Study-level findings and limits: Shared clonotype counts depended on differing compartment clone-set sizes and were normalized.

Stimulus-free culture yielded autoproliferating CFSE-dim and non-proliferating CFSE-high T cells, each sequenced separately. Approximately 5x10^7 CFSE-labeled PBMCs were cultured six to seven days unstimulated, then replicate wells were pooled. This chain links TRBV10-2 with TRBJ1-1, with D tentatively TRBD1 (5 bases). The sample taken for sequencing was PBMCs from blood kept in culture. The receptor was isolated from a human donor with multiple sclerosis. The CDR3 is CASSEGQIGNTEAFF. As DNA, the CDR3 is TGCGCCAGCAGTGAGGGACAAATAGGAAACACTGAAGCTTTCTTT.